A single sample gave rise to the 25 T cell receptor beta chains below, sequenced in a study of identical twins. TCRdb analysed the 5' RACE reads with MiXCR anew, one entry per CDR3 protein. The repertoire holds approximately 1.8 million distinct CDR3 sequences, with about 32% as singletons. Source material: cord blood. Receptors were obtained from a newborn girl in good health.

In its sample, this clonotype was seen a few times. The J gene is TRBJ2-5, the V gene TRBV9; possibly TRBD1 or TRBD2 for D (6 bases each). Germline lookup yields CDR1 SGDLS and CDR2 YYNGEE. This CDR3 region has 14 residues. V lost 0 bases, J lost 7 bases, and 13 bases lay in between. DNA for the CDR3: TGTGCCAGCAGCGTAGGAGGGGGGAAGCCGACCCAGTACTTC. This gives the protein CASSVGGGKPTQYF.

A few counts support this clonotype. Relative to the germline gene, one junction end is altered; a read error may explain this. The chain links TRBV5-1 to TRBJ2-3; D might be TRBD2 (6 bases). The CDR3 covers 15 residues. Looked up from germline, CDR1 is SGHRS and CDR2 is YFSETQ. The CDR3 bases are TGTGCCAGCAGCTTAGAGAGCGGGAGCACAGATACGCAGTATTTT. Protein product: CASSLESGSTDTQYF. The variable domain in full, with the rest retrieved from reference TRBV5-1 and TRBJ2-3, is KAGVTQTPRYLIKTRGQQVTLSCSPISGHRSVSWYQQTPGQGLQFLFEYFSETQRNKGNFPGRFSGRQFSNSRSEMNVSTLELGDSALYLCASSLESGSTDTQYFGPGTRLTVL.

CDR3 in DNA: TGTGCCAGCAGCCCCGTGGGTAGCGGGAGATGGGAGCAGTTCTTC. Translated: CASSPVGSGRWEQFF. This chain joins TRBV7-2 and TRBJ2-1, with 9 positions matching TRBD2. Germline assignment: CDR1 SGHTA and CDR2 FQGNSA. Trimming removed 5 bases from V and 10 bases from J; junction bases left unmatched: 12. CDR3 length: 15 residues.

The chain employs TRBV21-1 and TRBJ1-6; whether TRBD1, the table's D call, matches the DNA was not checked. TRBV21-1 is reported as a pseudogene. This CDR3 is built from 16 residues. As DNA, the CDR3 is TGTGCCAGCAGCAAAGTAGTGACAGGGAGGTATTCACCCCTCCACTTT. It encodes CASSKVVTGRYSPLHF.

The V and J genes are TRBV20-1 and TRBJ2-7, with D perhaps TRBD2 (5 bases). From germline, CDR1 is DFQATT and CDR2 SNEGSKA (reference sequence). The CDR3 runs 15 residues. V gave up 5 bases and J gave up 7 bases, with 24 bases separating them. CDR3 amino acids: CSAVRTPRKGNEQYF. DNA for the CDR3: TGCAGTGCTGTAAGGACTCCCAGGAAGGGCAATGAGCAGTACTTC.

Notes on this clonotype: Being one base from a much bigger clone, this may be a read error. The chain is built from TRBV10-3 and TRBJ2-1, with 10 nucleotides matching TRBD2. Germline values: CDR1 ENHRY, CDR2 SYGVKD. V lost 2 bases, J lost 7 bases, and 8 bases stayed unmatched. This CDR3 has 16 residues. The CDR3 nucleotides read TGTGCCATCAGTGAGCCGCTAGCGGGAGCGGCGAATGAGCAGTTCTTC. Translated, it gives CAISEPLAGAANEQFF.

Details on this clonotype: A read error may account for a junction end that differs from germline. The genes are TRBV4-1 and TRBJ2-3; 8 bases map to TRBD1. The CDR3 length is 16 residues. Germline V gene data show CDR1 as MGHRA and CDR2 as YSYEKL. CDR3 nucleotide sequence: TGCGCCAGCAGCCACCAGGACAGGGTTCCCACAGGTACGCAGTATTTT. It encodes CASSHQDRVPTGTQYF.

This clonotype was counted many times. This chain links TRBV7-9 with TRBJ2-1; D may be TRBD2 (5 bases). The V gene's germline CDR1 is SEHNR and CDR2 FQNEAQ (reference sequence). The CDR3 runs 15 residues. The V and J ends lost 2 bases and 4 bases respectively, with 12 bases between them. The CDR3 coding sequence is TGTGCCAGCAGCTTATTACTAGGCCCTTACAATGAGCAGTTCTTC. Its protein product is CASSLLLGPYNEQFF.

Points on this clonotype: A much larger clone sits a single nucleotide away, making a read error possible. The V call is TRBV10-3, the J call TRBJ2-7; 9 bases map to TRBD1. The DNA end is more similar to TRBJ2-4, so the J call may be wrong. The CDR3 is 14 amino acids. Germline V gives CDR1 ENHRY, CDR2 SYGVKD. The CDR3 region has the DNA TGTGCCATCAGGGGGACAGGGGCCAAAAACATTCAGTACTTC. Protein product: CAIRGTGAKNIQYF.

In its sample, this clonotype was seen many times. V gene TRBV20-1 combines with J gene TRBJ1-2; D not certain. The germline gives CDR1 DFQATT, CDR2 SNEGSKA (reference sequence). The V end was cut by 5 bases, the J end by 3 bases, with 13 bases between. CDR3 size: 13 residues. CDR3 coding DNA: TGCAGTGCTTACCCAACTCGACACTATGGCTACACCTTC. This gives the protein CSAYPTRHYGYTF.

This sequence joins TRBV5-1 and TRBJ1-2, with D possibly being TRBD1 (5 bases). In germline, CDR1 is SGHRS, CDR2 YFSETQ. CDR3 size: 14 residues. The V and J ends lost 1 base and 4 bases respectively, with 11 bases between them. This CDR3 is CASSLIGEGYGYTF. The DNA of the CDR3 is TGCGCCAGCAGCTTGATAGGGGAGGGCTATGGCTACACCTTC. Full variable domain (outside the CDR3, taken from reference TRBV5-1 and TRBJ1-2): KAGVTQTPRYLIKTRGQQVTLSCSPISGHRSVSWYQQTPGQGLQFLFEYFSETQRNKGNFPGRFSGRQFSNSRSEMNVSTLELGDSALYLCASSLIGEGYGYTFGSGTRLTVV.

There are a few counts of this clonotype. V usage is TRBV3-1 and J usage is TRBJ1-1; the D is unclear. The CDR3 is 15 amino acids. The V and J ends lost 2 bases and 3 bases respectively, with 13 bases between them. Germline loops: CDR1 LGHDT, CDR2 YNNKEL (reference sequence). In DNA form, the CDR3 reads TGTGCCAGCAGCCAACGCCAGGCAGAGGACACTGAAGCTTTCTTT. Its protein is CASSQRQAEDTEAFF.

The table lists this clonotype with a few counts. The genes are TRBV24-1 and TRBJ2-1, with 11 bases that match TRBD1. The CDR3 extends over 17 amino acids. Germline CDR1 is KGHDR and CDR2 is SFDVKD. Trimming took 0 bases from V and 3 from J; bases not matched to a gene: 3. The chain's CDR3 is CATSDLTGTGGYNEQFF. Here the CDR3 DNA reads TGTGCCACCAGTGATTTGACCGGGACAGGGGGCTACAATGAGCAGTTCTTC.

This clonotype appeared once. V is TRBV6-5 and J is TRBJ2-1; 8 bases match TRBD1. Looked up from germline, CDR1 is MNHEY and CDR2 is SVGAGI. The CDR3 is made up of 15 amino acids. With V trimmed by 1 base and J by 7 bases, 6 bases remained unmatched. CDR3 amino acids: CASSYYRGNKNEQFF. The DNA of the CDR3 is TGTGCCAGCAGTTACTACAGGGGGAATAAAAATGAGCAGTTCTTC.

This clonotype was counted a few times. CDR3 in DNA: TGCAGTGCTAGAGCAAGTCTAGTGACAGGAGGCTCTGGGGCCAACGTCCTGACTTTC. Protein sequence: CSARASLVTGGSGANVLTF. V and J are TRBV20-1 and TRBJ2-6; D possibly corresponds to TRBD1 (6 bases). There are 19 residues in the CDR3. Looked up from germline, CDR1 is DFQATT and CDR2 is SNEGSKA (reference sequence). V was shortened by 1 base and J by 0 bases, with 19 bases between the two germline ends.

The chain combines TRBV20-1 with TRBJ2-5; no firm D call. The CDR3 has 12 amino acids. Germline CDR1 is DFQATT and CDR2 is SNEGSKA (reference sequence). V was trimmed by 1 base and J by 3 bases, leaving 6 bases between them. CDR3 in amino acids: CSARVAEETQYF. CDR3 DNA: TGCAGTGCTAGAGTGGCGGAAGAGACCCAGTACTTC.

J is TRBJ2-1 and V is TRBV6-5; D not certain. Trimming took off 9 bases at V and 7 bases at J, with 4 bases between the two ends. The CDR3 loop spans 9 amino acids. From germline, CDR1 is MNHEY and CDR2 SVGAGI. CDR3 coding DNA: TGTGCCAGGACAAATGAGCAGTTCTTC. This encodes CARTNEQFF.

A few counts support this clonotype. The rearrangement joins TRBV27 to TRBJ2-5; 10 positions match TRBD2. V was clipped by 5 bases and J by 5 bases; unmatched bases: 8. Germline CDR1 reads MNHEY; CDR2 reads SMNVEV (reference sequence). The CDR3 length is 15 residues. CDR3 in amino acids: CASSQLAGWPETQYF. The CDR3 DNA reads TGTGCCAGCAGTCAACTAGCGGGATGGCCCGAGACCCAGTACTTC.

The V and J genes are TRBV25-1 and TRBJ2-7, with D possibly TRBD2 on 6 matching bases. V dropped 8 bases and J dropped 5 bases, with 19 bases sitting between them. Per germline, CDR1 MGHDK and CDR2 SYGVNS. This CDR3 is 14 amino acids long. The CDR3 DNA reads as TGTGCCAGCTCCAAGGAGGGTCCGGGCGACGAGCAGTACTTC. This sequence encodes CASSKEGPGDEQYF.

V gene TRBV5-4 combines with J gene TRBJ1-4, with D possibly TRBD1 on 5 matching bases. Trimming stripped 4 bases from V and 6 bases from J, with 19 bases between. The CDR3 contains 16 residues. Germline-derived CDR1 and CDR2 are SGHNT and YYREEE (reference sequence). This CDR3 is CASSRSSPGTDEKLFF. The CDR3, as DNA: TGTGCCAGCAGCCGGAGTTCACCCGGGACGGATGAAAAACTGTTTTTT.

This clonotype was seen a handful of times. J is TRBJ2-7 and V is TRBV9; possibly TRBD1 for D (6 bases). The V and J ends lost 0 bases and 2 bases respectively, with 15 bases between them. This CDR3 has 16 residues. Germline CDR1 is SGDLS and CDR2 is YYNGEE. The CDR3 nucleotides are TGTGCCAGCAGCGTAGGGGCACGGACAGTAGCCTACGAGCAGTACTTC. Translation: CASSVGARTVAYEQYF.

The V gene is TRBV7-9, the J gene TRBJ2-4; possible D gene TRBD2, 7 bases. Germline loops: CDR1 SEHNR, CDR2 FQNEAQ (reference sequence). The germline V and J ends were trimmed by 3 bases and 6 bases, with 21 bases remaining between them. This CDR3 is 17 amino acids long. In nucleotides, the CDR3 is TGTGCCAGCAGCTTGAGCCGCCGGGGGGCTTCTGGAAACATTCAGTACTTC. This gives the protein CASSLSRRGASGNIQYF.

This clonotype was counted ten times or more. The V gene is TRBV10-3, the J gene TRBJ2-1; weak D call: TRBD2 (5 bases). Germline lookup yields CDR1 ENHRY and CDR2 SYGVKD. The CDR3 is made up of 19 amino acids. V was pared by 7 bases and J by 0 bases, with 25 bases between. In DNA form, the CDR3 reads TGTGCCATCATCAACCCTCAAATCGTGAACCGGGACTCCTACAATGAGCAGTTCTTC. This codes for CAIINPQIVNRDSYNEQFF.

The gene calls are TRBV6-6 and TRBJ1-2; the match to TRBD1 covers 9 bases. The germline V gene has CDR1 MNHNY and CDR2 SVGAGI (reference sequence). The CDR3 covers 16 residues. Unmatched junction bases numbered 7, after V lost 5 bases and J lost 0 bases. CDR3 loop: CASSHTGTGSNYGYTF. In DNA form, the CDR3 reads TGTGCCAGCAGTCACACCGGGACAGGGTCTAACTATGGCTACACCTTC.

A few counts support this clonotype. The junction shows a germline mismatch at one end, possibly a read error. The J gene is TRBJ2-3, the V gene TRBV7-2; TRBD1 matches 11 bases. Germline V gives CDR1 SGHTA, CDR2 FQGNSA. The length of the CDR3 is 16 residues. The CDR3: CASSLAGQGVGDTQYF. In nucleotides, the CDR3 is TGTGCCAGCAGCCTAGCGGGACAGGGGGTTGGAGATACGCAGTATTTT.